Listed below are T cell receptor beta chains from one sample, sequenced in a study of blood T cell repertoires in COVID-19. The data were produced by immunoSEQ multiplex PCR, yet TCRdb's version contains in-frame clones alone and is incomplete. The sample contains some 290,000 clones, roughly 90% of which appear only once. The sequencing input was peripheral blood. Source of these receptors: a woman younger than 45 with COVID-19, enrolled during active disease. CDR3s include the opening cysteine and the closing phenylalanine or tryptophan. Each record gives: clone size, D gene, V gene, J gene, CDR3 protein, CDR3 DNA. A D gene is named only where the DNA matches it firmly. Size is omitted from some rows. Given values are once, few, many or a class for expanded clones.

few	.	TRBV9	TRBJ1-3	CASSVQGTYSGNTIYF	TGTGCCAGCAGCGTACAGGGGACCTACTCTGGAAACACCATATATTTT
.	TRBD1	TRBV12-3/TRBV12-4	TRBJ1-2	CASSHRTGEGYTF	TGTGCCAGCAGCCATCGGACAGGGGAGGGCTACACCTTC
.	TRBD2	TRBV13	TRBJ2-1	CASSLTSGANEQFF	TGTGCCAGCAGCTTAACTAGCGGGGCCAATGAGCAGTTCTTC
once	.	TRBV14	TRBJ2-7	CASSQRGRGSLEQYF	TGTGCCAGCAGCCAAAGGGGCCGGGGGAGCCTCGAGCAGTACTTC
.	.	TRBV30	TRBJ1-1	CAWKKMVVSTEAFF	TGTGCCTGGAAGAAGATGGTGGTGAGCACTGAAGCTTTCTTT
.	TRBD1	TRBV6-5	TRBJ1-6	CASSYGATGPHSPLHF	TGTGCCAGCAGTTACGGGGCGACAGGGCCCCATTCACCCCTCCACTTT
once	.	TRBV27	TRBJ2-7	CASSLKEGTYEQYF	TGTGCCAGCAGTTTGAAGGAGGGCACCTACGAGCAGTACTTC
.	.	TRBV7-9	TRBJ2-7	CASSLALKNEQYF	TGTGCCAGCAGCTTAGCGCTAAAGAACGAGCAGTACTTC
few	TRBD1	TRBV2	TRBJ1-1	CASSQQGYTEAFF	TGTGCCAGCAGTCAACAGGGGTATACTGAAGCTTTCTTT
.	.	TRBV6-5	TRBJ2-2	CASSYSNWPNTGELFF	TGTGCCAGCAGTTACTCGAATTGGCCGAACACCGGGGAGCTGTTTTTT
.	TRBD2	TRBV11-2	TRBJ2-6	CASSLTSGGAAGANVLTF	TGTGCCAGCAGCTTGACTAGCGGGGGGGCCGCTGGGGCCAACGTCCTGACTTTC
.	.	TRBV2	TRBJ2-5	CASRGAETQYF	TGTGCCAGCAGGGGGGCAGAGACCCAGTACTTC
.	.	TRBV18	TRBJ1-4	CASSPQGDEKLFF	TGTGCCAGCTCACCACAGGGGGATGAAAAACTGTTTTTT
.	.	TRBV6-2/TRBV6-3	TRBJ1-6	CASSSPLTPSGSPLHF	TGTGCCAGCAGTTCCCCATTGACTCCCTCGGGATCACCCCTCCACTTT
.	.	TRBV14	TRBJ1-1	CASSLGGYNTEAFF	TGTGCCAGCAGCCTTGGGGGCTACAACACTGAAGCTTTCTTT
.	TRBD1	TRBV30	TRBJ1-1	CAWSPIGLGQGNTEAFF	TGTGCCTGGAGCCCCATCGGCCTTGGACAGGGGAACACTGAAGCTTTCTTT